This T cell receptor (beta chain) was documented in a study of T cells in Graves' hyperthyroidism and ophthalmopathy. The study, taken as a whole, reports: It was a median about 7.1 months before onset that the model predicted ophthalmopathy. Blood also showed most of the thyroid clonotypes that were expanded above 0.001.

Amplified regions were TCR beta CDR3 sequences from RNA transcripts. The TCR CDR3 was amplified in a first-round RT-PCR using the HTBI primer set. TCRdb used MiXCR to reprocess the multiplex PCR reads, holding one entry per CDR3 protein. The table records around 610,000 distinct CDR3 sequences, under 15% of them present only once. This clonotype occurred many times. Its antigen is currently unknown. Material: blood. This sequence originates from a woman aged 35 to 49 with Graves' ophthalmopathy.

The CDR3 nucleotides read TGTGCCAGCACCGGGGCTGTAGAGACCCAGTACTTC. This translates into CASTGAVETQYF. V is TRBV28 and J is TRBJ2-5, with D possibly being TRBD1 or TRBD2 (5 bases each). In germline, CDR1 is MDHEN, CDR2 SYDVKM. CDR3 length: 12 residues. V shed 7 bases and J shed 4 bases, with 10 bases lying between them.